The 10 T cell receptor beta chains given below trace back to one sample, sequenced in a study of OX40 agonist ivuxolimab in advanced cancers. TCRdb's table, derived via immunoSEQ multiplex PCR, lists solely in-frame clones and lacks some. Here the sample spans roughly 81,000 clones, more than 75% being singletons. Specimen: CD4+ or CD8+ T cells sorted from blood, collected in a trial of the OX40 agonist ivuxolimab. All receptors come from an adult with an advanced solid tumor such as melanoma, head and neck, liver or kidney cancer.

The rearrangement uses TRBV5-1 and TRBJ1-3; no definite D call. This CDR3 contains 16 residues. Germline-derived CDR1 and CDR2 are SGHRS and YFSETQ. Trimming removed 4 bases at V and 0 bases at J, with 14 bases between. This CDR3 is CASSPIPGFSGNTIYF. The CDR3 DNA is TGCGCCAGCAGCCCGATTCCCGGGTTCTCTGGAAACACCATATATTTT.

The chain couples TRBV2 to TRBJ2-3, with a possible D match to TRBD2 (6 bases). V was trimmed by 7 bases and J by 0 bases, leaving 14 bases between them. Germline V gene sequence: CDR1 SNHLY, CDR2 FYNNEI. The CDR3 sequence is 15 residues long. CDR3 nucleotides: TGTGCCAGCAAATTAACGGGGGAGAGCACAGATACGCAGTATTTT. As protein: CASKLTGESTDTQYF.

The V gene is TRBV29-1, the J gene TRBJ1-1, with D possibly being TRBD1 (5 bases). CDR3 length: 12 residues. The germline CDR1 and CDR2 sequences are SQVTM and ANQGSEA. Between the trimmed V and J ends, which lost 6 bases and 5 bases, there was a span of 13 bases. The DNA of the CDR3 is TGCAGCGTAACAAACCGGGGGACTGAAGCTTTCTTT. Translated: CSVTNRGTEAFF.

This chain uses TRBV5-1 with TRBJ1-1; weak D call: TRBD1 (5 bases). V lost 3 bases to trimming and J lost 1 base, with 13 bases between them. The CDR3 contains 15 residues. The V gene's germline CDR1 is SGHRS and CDR2 YFSETQ. The CDR3 sequence: CASSSAGGSNTEAFF. DNA of the CDR3: TGCGCCAGCAGCTCCGCGGGGGGATCGAACACTGAAGCTTTCTTT.

The chain is built from TRBV11-2 and TRBJ1-3, with D possibly TRBD1 on 6 matching bases. Germline values: CDR1 SGHAT, CDR2 FQNNGV. V lost 3 bases and J 0 bases, leaving 9 bases between the germline ends. This CDR3 region has 15 residues. The CDR3: CASSFATGSGNTIYF. The CDR3 nucleotides read TGTGCCAGCAGCTTTGCGACAGGCTCTGGAAACACCATATATTTT.

The rearrangement joins TRBV9 to TRBJ1-1; no firm D call. CDR3 size: 13 residues. Germline CDR1 and CDR2: SGDLS and YYNGEE. Trimming shortened V by 3 bases and J by 1 base, and 7 bases separated the two germline ends. CDR3 amino acids: CASSARTNTEAFF. CDR3 sequence (DNA): TGTGCCAGCAGCGCGCGCACGAACACTGAAGCTTTCTTT.

The gene calls are TRBV28 and TRBJ1-5, with D possibly matching TRBD1 (5 bases). The ends were cut back, 4 bases at V and 8 bases at J, with 21 bases in the middle. The CDR3 has 16 amino acids. Looked up from germline, CDR1 is MDHEN and CDR2 is SYDVKM. CDR3 region: CASSSLPRRPREPQHF. The CDR3 DNA reads as TGTGCCAGCAGTTCCCTCCCTCGACGGCCCAGGGAGCCCCAGCATTTT.

In this sample, this clone turned up once. J is TRBJ1-3 and V is TRBV7-8, with a tentative D call TRBD1 (5 bases). Germline V gene data show CDR1 as SGHVS and CDR2 as FQNEAQ. V was cut by 6 bases and J by 1 base, with 7 bases left in between. The CDR3 spans 13 residues. The chain's CDR3 is CASSSGSGNTIYF. The CDR3 DNA reads as TGTGCCAGCAGTTCAGGGTCTGGAAACACCATATATTTT.

The chain carries TRBV2 and TRBJ2-1; the D gene is possibly TRBD2 (7 bases). CDR1 and CDR2 (germline): SNHLY, FYNNEI. The V and J ends lost 7 bases and 4 bases respectively, with 20 bases between them. CDR3 length: 16 residues. Here the CDR3 DNA reads TGTGCCAGCACCAGGGCGAGTGGGGGGGCGTACAATGAGCAGTTCTTC. Protein product: CASTRASGGAYNEQFF.

The chain joins TRBV2 to TRBJ2-5; 7 nucleotides match TRBD2. The CDR3 totals 13 residues. V was pared by 5 bases and J by 4 bases, with 4 bases of the junction left unmatched. CDR1 and CDR2 (germline): SNHLY, FYNNEI. The DNA of the CDR3 is TGTGCCAGCAGTAGTGGGGGGGGAGAGACCCAGTACTTC. Encoded protein: CASSSGGGETQYF.